The following is a T cell receptor (beta chain) sequence with its context. Authors' processing steps: Amplified reference gene primers provided the basis for estimating nucleated cell counts. Repertoires were generated with immunoSEQ multiplex PCR, while TCRdb's copy carries only in-frame clones and drops some. V, J and clone size derive from that table, while D and trimming were established from the DNA sequence. This table has 180,000 or so clones, roughly nine tenths appearing once. The record originates from a study of blood T cell repertoires in COVID-19. Overall study context: Sources were T cells, B-cell-depleted T cells, or PBMCs; the material itself was cDNA or gDNA.

The germline V gene has CDR1 KGHDR and CDR2 SFDVKD. Trimming pared 3 bases from V and 6 bases from J, leaving 16 bases between. The length of the CDR3 is 15 residues. The sample was peripheral blood. This receptor was taken from an elderly woman in a cohort sampled during active or convalescent COVID-19. The V call is TRBV24-1, the J call TRBJ1-2, with D perhaps TRBD1 (5 bases). CDR3 coding DNA: TGTGCCACCAGTGATCGGGGGGAGCCCGGGAATGGCTACACCTTC. Its translation is CATSDRGEPGNGYTF.